The 32 T cell receptor beta chains below come from one sample, sequenced in a study of T cells in Graves' hyperthyroidism and ophthalmopathy. The TCR beta CDR3 regions underwent amplification using RNA transcripts as the source. The HTBI primer set served for first-round RT-PCR of the TCR CDR3. TCRdb reprocessed the multiplex PCR reads via MiXCR and lists one record per CDR3 protein. Counted here are about 720,000 distinct CDR3 sequences, about 16% occurring once; the ten biggest clones make up about 8.4%. Sequencing input: blood. The origin of the receptors is a man aged 18-30 years with Graves' hyperthyroidism.

This clonotype has a count of ten or more. The chain links TRBV27 to TRBJ2-3; weak D call: TRBD1 (6 bases). V lost 2 bases to trimming and J lost 4 bases, with 16 bases between them. The CDR3 contains 16 residues. Germline lookup yields CDR1 MNHEY and CDR2 SMNVEV (reference sequence). CDR3 sequence (DNA): TGTGCCAGCAGTTTACGAAGGGGGAGTAGGGCAGATACGCAGTATTTT. This sequence encodes CASSLRRGSRADTQYF.

This clonotype was observed a few times. This chain uses TRBV30 with TRBJ1-2; D uncertain. Germline values: CDR1 GTSNPN, CDR2 SVGIG (reference sequence). Trimming removed 3 bases from V and 7 bases from J, with 18 bases in between. The CDR3 is 14 amino acids. Here the CDR3 DNA reads TGTGCCTGGAGGACGGGCAGACCTGGATCTGGCTACACCTTC. This codes for CAWRTGRPGSGYTF.

The chain's CDR3 is CATSDSQGDEQFF. The CDR3 coding sequence is TGTGCCACCAGTGATTCCCAGGGGGATGAGCAGTTCTTC. The chain joins TRBV24-1 to TRBJ2-1; 7 nucleotides line up with TRBD1. The CDR3 runs to 13 residues. CDR1 is KGHDR, CDR2 SFDVKD, per germline. V was pared by 2 bases and J by 8 bases, with 2 bases of the junction left unmatched.

This clonotype was counted at least ten times. This chain connects TRBV11-2 to TRBJ2-7; possibly TRBD1 or TRBD2 for D (5 bases each). The CDR3 spans 15 residues. V lost 2 bases to trimming and J lost 3 bases, with 14 bases between them. Germline CDR1 SGHAT, CDR2 FQNNGV. For the CDR3, the DNA is TGTGCCAGCAGCTTAACCAGCGGACACATCTACGAGCAGTACTTC. Protein sequence: CASSLTSGHIYEQYF.

The J gene is TRBJ1-3, the V gene TRBV9; the D is unclear. Germline CDR1 reads SGDLS; CDR2 reads YYNGEE. V gave up 4 bases and J gave up 0 bases, with 11 bases separating them. The CDR3 spans 15 residues. CDR3 region: CASSPMPRSGNTIYF. CDR3 DNA sequence: TGTGCCAGCAGCCCGATGCCCCGCTCTGGAAACACCATATATTTT.

The sample holds a few counts of this clonotype. The gene calls are TRBV20-1 and TRBJ1-1; D not resolved. V was pared by 0 bases and J by 0 bases, with 5 bases between. Germline V gene data show CDR1 as DFQATT and CDR2 as SNEGSKA (reference sequence). The CDR3 is made up of 13 amino acids. The DNA for the CDR3 is TGCAGTGCTAGAGATTTCATGAACACTGAAGCTTTCTTT. Its translation: CSARDFMNTEAFF.

This clonotype was seen a handful of times. The J gene is TRBJ2-1, the V gene TRBV7-9, with 7 bases identical to TRBD2. The CDR3 is made up of 17 amino acids. Germline V gene lookup returns CDR1 SEHNR and CDR2 FQNEAQ (reference sequence). J was trimmed by 0 bases and V by 5 bases; bases with no gene match: 10. CDR3 sequence: CASSTRRAGVSYNEQFF. The CDR3 bases are TGTGCCAGCAGCACCCGAAGGGCGGGAGTCTCCTACAATGAGCAGTTCTTC.

This CDR3 reads CASSRRAAGGNQPQHF. The CDR3 DNA sequence: TGTGCCAGCAGCCGACGGGCGGCAGGGGGAAATCAGCCCCAGCATTTT. The rearrangement links TRBV5-5 to TRBJ1-5, with TRBD1 identical over 7 bases. CDR1 and CDR2 (germline): SGHKS, YYEKEE (reference sequence). The CDR3 loop spans 16 amino acids. V was clipped by 4 bases and J by 4 bases; unmatched bases: 11.

This clonotype was observed a few times. The CDR3 here is CASSFDLASNEQFF. CDR3 bases: TGTGCCAGCAGCTTTGACTTAGCGAGTAATGAGCAGTTCTTC. This chain connects TRBV7-3 to TRBJ2-1, with D tentatively TRBD2 (5 bases). The CDR3 has 14 amino acids. Trimming shortened V by 3 bases and J by 7 bases, and 13 bases separated the two germline ends. The germline V gene has CDR1 SGHTA and CDR2 FQGTGA.

J is TRBJ2-3 and V is TRBV28; 16 nucleotides line up with TRBD2. Germline trimming cut 4 bases from V and 6 bases from J; bases unmatched to any gene: 10. This CDR3 spans 18 amino acids. CDR1 and CDR2 from the germline V gene are MDHEN and SYDVKM. The CDR3 loop reads CASSSFGTSGRAIDTQYF. CDR3 DNA sequence: TGTGCCAGCAGTTCCTTCGGGACTAGCGGGAGGGCCATTGATACGCAGTATTTT.

This clonotype was recorded many times. The chain couples TRBV2 to TRBJ2-7; 7 bases are a match to TRBD2. This CDR3 has 15 amino acids. The germline CDR1 and CDR2 sequences are SNHLY and FYNNEI. V gave up 5 bases and J gave up 2 bases; unmatched junction bases: 9. The CDR3 bases are TGTGCCAGCAGTCCGAGCGGGACGGCCCCCTACGAGCAGTACTTC. Its protein product is CASSPSGTAPYEQYF.

This clonotype was recorded many times. V usage is TRBV28 and J usage is TRBJ2-1; 7 nucleotides match TRBD2. This CDR3 has 15 residues. The germline V gene has CDR1 MDHEN and CDR2 SYDVKM. The ends lost 7 bases at V and 4 bases at J; junction bases unmatched: 10. CDR3 residues: CASTPSSGGYNEQFF. Here the CDR3 DNA reads TGTGCCAGCACTCCAAGTTCGGGGGGATACAATGAGCAGTTCTTC. Full variable domain (outside the CDR3, taken from reference TRBV28 and TRBJ2-1): DVKVTQSSRYLVKRTGEKVFLECVQDMDHENMFWYRQDPGLGLRLIYFSYDVKMKEKGDIPEGYSVSREKKERFSLILESASTNQTSMYLCASTPSSGGYNEQFFGPGTRLTVL.

The chain combines TRBV12-3 or TRBV12-4 with TRBJ2-1; 8 bases line up with TRBD1. Unmatched junction bases numbered 3, after V lost 2 bases and J lost 0 bases. CDR3 length equals 16 residues. The CDR3 protein is CASSLTQGVSYNEQFF. CDR3 DNA sequence: TGTGCCAGCAGTTTAACACAGGGGGTCTCCTACAATGAGCAGTTCTTC.

This clonotype was recorded a few times. The chain couples TRBV11-3 to TRBJ1-1, with D perhaps TRBD1 (5 bases). Germline values: CDR1 SGHNT, CDR2 YENEEA. CDR3 length equals 14 residues. The V gene lost 5 bases and the J gene lost 1 base, with 11 bases spanning the gap. In nucleotides, the CDR3 is TGTGCCAGCAGCCCGGGGGTTCGGAACACTGAAGCTTTCTTT. It yields the protein CASSPGVRNTEAFF.

This rearrangement joins TRBV10-2 to TRBJ2-5; D is uncertain. Germline-derived CDR1 and CDR2 are WSHSY and SAAADI. The V end lost 5 bases, the J end lost 6 bases, and 7 bases lay between the germline ends. The CDR3 is 11 amino acids. The CDR3 DNA sequence: TGCGCCAGCAGTTCTGGGCAGACCCAGTACTTC. Protein sequence: CASSSGQTQYF.

This clonotype was detected ten times or more. CDR3 bases: TGTGCCAGCAGTGTTTGGCCGCTGATGCCCTACGAGCAGTACTTC. It codes for CASSVWPLMPYEQYF. The chain carries TRBV2 and TRBJ2-7, with D unresolved. The CDR3 covers 15 residues. V was trimmed by 4 bases and J by 2 bases, leaving 15 bases between them. Germline V gene sequence: CDR1 SNHLY, CDR2 FYNNEI.

About this clonotype: A much larger clone sits a single nucleotide away, making a read error possible. The V call is TRBV2, the J call TRBJ2-4, with unresolved D. The CDR3 totals 14 residues. Germline loops: CDR1 SNHLY, CDR2 FYNNEI. The CDR3 loop reads CAISEALAKNIQYF. DNA for the CDR3: TGTGCCATCAGTGAAGCCTTAGCCAAAAACATTCAGTACTTC.

This clonotype was counted only a few times. The gene calls are TRBV3-1 and TRBJ1-6, with 9 bases lining up with TRBD1. V lost 5 bases to trimming and J lost 10 bases; unmatched junction nucleotides: 6. The CDR3 has 14 amino acids. Germline values: CDR1 LGHDT, CDR2 YNNKEL (reference sequence). CDR3 bases: TGTGCCAGCAGCTCGGGGACAGGGCACTCACCCCTCCACTTT. Its protein is CASSSGTGHSPLHF. Full variable domain (missing parts from reference TRBV3-1 and TRBJ1-6): DTAVSQTPKYLVTQMGNDKSIKCEQNLGHDTMYWYKQDSKKFLKIMFSYNNKELIINETVPNRFSPKSPDKAHLNLHINSLELGDSAVYFCASSSGTGHSPLHFGNGTRLTVT.

The chain couples TRBV2 to TRBJ2-7; TRBD1 might be the D (5 bases). The germline V and J ends were trimmed by 6 bases and 2 bases, with 14 bases remaining between them. The CDR3 is 14 amino acids. Germline V gene data show CDR1 as SNHLY and CDR2 as FYNNEI. For the CDR3, the DNA is TGTGCCAGCAGCCTATATGGGGCAGCCTACGAGCAGTACTTC. Its protein product is CASSLYGAAYEQYF. Drawing the rest from reference TRBV2 and TRBJ2-7, the complete variable domain is EPEVTQTPSHQVTQMGQEVILRCVPISNHLYFYWYRQILGQKVEFLVSFYNNEISEKSEIFDDQFSVERPDGSNFTLKIRSTKLEDSAMYFCASSLYGAAYEQYFGPGTRLTVT.

The chain combines TRBV7-9 with TRBJ2-7, with 9 bases that match TRBD2. CDR1 and CDR2 from the germline V gene are SEHNR and FQNEAQ (reference sequence). The CDR3 runs to 14 residues. V trimming: 5 bases; J trimming: 6 bases; junction bases outside the gene matches: 8. The CDR3 nucleotides are TGTGCCAGCAGCCGGACGGGACTAGCATCCGAGCAGTACTTC. Amino acid sequence: CASSRTGLASEQYF. The full variable domain, with the rest looked up from reference TRBV7-9 and TRBJ2-7, is DTGVSQNPRHKITKRGQNVTFRCDPISEHNRLYWYRQTLGQGPEFLTYFQNEAQLEKSRLLSDRFSAERPKGSFSTLEIQRTEQGDSAMYLCASSRTGLASEQYFGPGTRLTVT.

This clonotype was counted ten times or more. The CDR3 loop reads CASSEGRMNTEAFF. CDR3 bases: TGTGCCAGCAGCGAAGGCCGCATGAACACTGAAGCTTTCTTT. The chain joins TRBV11-3 to TRBJ1-1; D call uncertain. CDR3 length: 14 amino acids. V lost 5 bases, J lost 0 bases, and 10 bases lay in between. Germline-derived CDR1 and CDR2 are SGHNT and YENEEA.

This clonotype was seen only a few times. The chain links TRBV7-9 to TRBJ1-4; 10 bases are a match to TRBD1. With 5 bases clipped from V and 13 bases from J, the junction kept 13 bases outside the gene matches. The CDR3 sequence is 15 residues long. Germline V CDR1 and CDR2: SEHNR, FQNEAQ (reference sequence). Here the CDR3 DNA reads TGTGCCAGCAGCATGGGACAGGGGCCTAAGCCGCGACTGTTTTTT. It is translated as CASSMGQGPKPRLFF.

The V and J genes are TRBV6-1 and TRBJ2-7; no reliable D call. The germline CDR1 and CDR2 sequences are MNHNS and SASEGT. V was trimmed by 7 bases and J by 0 bases, leaving 10 bases between them. The CDR3 is made up of 13 amino acids. CDR3: CASNIASSYEQYF. The CDR3 nucleotides are TGTGCCAGCAACATAGCCTCCTCCTACGAGCAGTACTTC.

The chain couples TRBV20-1 to TRBJ1-5; TRBD1 matches at 9 bases. The germline CDR1 and CDR2 sequences are DFQATT and SNEGSKA (reference sequence). This CDR3 comprises 14 residues. Germline trimming cut 0 bases from V and 9 bases from J; bases unmatched to any gene: 6. This CDR3 is CSAREDRGYGPQHF. The CDR3 nucleotides are TGCAGTGCTAGAGAGGACAGGGGCTACGGGCCCCAGCATTTT.

The rearrangement uses TRBV18 and TRBJ2-1, with TRBD2 matching over 7 bases. Germline CDR1 reads KGHSH; CDR2 reads LQKENI. J gave up 7 bases and V 3 bases, and 33 bases lay outside the gene matches. CDR3 length: 23 amino acids. The CDR3 here is CASSPSLSGRDFPVSAGFNEQFF. The CDR3 nucleotides read TGTGCCAGCTCACCGAGCCTCAGCGGGCGAGACTTTCCCGTCTCAGCGGGATTTAATGAGCAGTTCTTC.

The chain recombines TRBV28 with TRBJ2-1; perhaps TRBD2 as D (7 bases). Deletions cut 8 bases from V and 4 bases from J, with 18 bases between. CDR3 length: 15 amino acids. Germline assignment: CDR1 MDHEN and CDR2 SYDVKM. The CDR3 coding sequence is TGTGCCAGCCTGTCGTCTAGGGGGGGGTACAATGAGCAGTTCTTC. Protein: CASLSSRGGYNEQFF. Full variable domain (outside the CDR3, taken from reference TRBV28 and TRBJ2-1): DVKVTQSSRYLVKRTGEKVFLECVQDMDHENMFWYRQDPGLGLRLIYFSYDVKMKEKGDIPEGYSVSREKKERFSLILESASTNQTSMYLCASLSSRGGYNEQFFGPGTRLTVL.

The genes are TRBV12-3 or TRBV12-4 and TRBJ2-1; tentatively, D is TRBD1 or TRBD2 (5 bases each). The CDR3 runs 13 residues. V was clipped by 5 bases and J by 12 bases, with 17 bases between them. The CDR3 region has the DNA TGTGCCAGCAGTCCCAGAATAGGGGCGGGGCAGTTCTTC. Amino acid sequence: CASSPRIGAGQFF.

This clonotype was seen a handful of times. The J gene is TRBJ2-5, the V gene TRBV7-3, with D hard to call. The CDR3 runs 14 residues. Between the trimmed V and J ends, which lost 2 bases and 5 bases, there was a span of 12 bases. From germline, CDR1 is SGHTA and CDR2 FQGTGA. CDR3 nucleotide sequence: TGTGCCAGCAGCTTAGTGTACGGGCACGAGACCCAGTACTTC. This codes for CASSLVYGHETQYF.

This sequence joins TRBV27 and TRBJ2-1; a possible D gene is TRBD1 (5 bases). The V end lost 2 bases, the J end lost 8 bases, and 10 bases lay between the germline ends. Germline V gene data show CDR1 as MNHEY and CDR2 as SMNVEV (reference sequence). The length of the CDR3 is 13 residues. CDR3 region: CASSLGAVDEQFF. As DNA, the CDR3 is TGTGCCAGCAGTTTAGGGGCCGTGGATGAGCAGTTCTTC.

This clonotype was observed at least ten times. The J gene is TRBJ2-6, the V gene TRBV11-2; 7 nucleotides align to TRBD1. This CDR3 is built from 12 residues. The junction had 3 bases not matched to a gene; V was cut back by 7 bases and J by 9 bases. Germline CDR1 and CDR2: SGHAT and FQNNGV. The CDR3 bases are TGTGCCAGCAACAGGGGTGACAACGTCCTGACTTTC. Its translation: CASNRGDNVLTF.

The V call is TRBV20-1, the J call TRBJ1-1; no clear D gene. Trimming took off 4 bases at V and 6 bases at J, with 12 bases between the two ends. This CDR3 has 12 residues. Looked up from germline, CDR1 is DFQATT and CDR2 is SNEGSKA (reference sequence). CDR3 nucleotide sequence: TGCAGTGCTACTCGGGGTGGCCCTGAAGCTTTCTTT. This codes for CSATRGGPEAFF.

This clonotype was detected only once. The chain couples TRBV7-3 to TRBJ1-1, with TRBD1 matching over 9 bases. V lost 5 bases, J lost 3 bases, and 7 bases stayed unmatched. Germline V gene data show CDR1 as SGHTA and CDR2 as FQGTGA. The CDR3 sequence is 15 residues long. This CDR3 is CASSVGTGQDTEAFF. The DNA for the CDR3 is TGTGCCAGCAGCGTCGGGACAGGGCAGGACACTGAAGCTTTCTTT.